This entry is about one T cell receptor (beta chain). Its antigen remains unidentified. No much larger clone is present one base from it, and per-base qualities are unavailable. The germline V and J ends show losses of 2 bases and 0 bases respectively, and no gene match explains 4 bases of the junction. CDR1 and CDR2 (MNHEY, SVGAGI) derive from the germline V gene. The CDR3 covers 16 residues, taking in both the cysteine and the phenylalanine. This entry keeps only the CDR3 DNA: 48 bases, framed from base 1. This entry comes from a study of cytomegalovirus exposure and HLA in healthy donors (dated by TCRdb to about 2017). As for the study more broadly: According to an earlier analysis of 587 of the donors, about 179 million T cells yielded 90 million to 140 million unique TCR beta sequences and 276 Gb of sequence data. Typing coverage differed by locus: A, B, C, DRB1 and DQB1 were typed in roughly 620-630 donors, DQA1 in roughly 500, DPA1 in 600 to 610, and DPB1 in approximately 450. The aim of the study was to test whether cataloging public T cell receptors could identify signatures of past pathogen exposure. Across some 400 genotyped donors of the cohort, an average of roughly 200,000 unique TCR beta nucleotide sequences per donor were sequenced, and around 19% of those sequences were non-productive. Every discovery cohort repertoire had been produced on one sequencing platform. An earlier analysis of several hundred of the donors used high-throughput TCR beta sequencing to judge whether each TCR beta V gene segment behaved as functional or pseudogenic. Donor age, sex, ethnicity and CMV serostatus were compiled together with the repertoire data. HLA typing covered class I and class II loci at four-digit resolution. The later analysis used no new phenotypic data to find candidate immune exposures, relying instead on TCR beta sequences and their occurrence across donors. To study patterns of TCR occurrence, a later analysis re-analyzed previously published TCR beta repertoires from several hundred donors and added high-resolution HLA genotyping. To predict cytomegalovirus infection status, the study brought together high-throughput TCR immunosequencing, statistical association of individual TCRs with disease status, and machine learning. An early release that covered about 600 HLA-typed donors contained about 300 gigabases of sequencing data and 70 million to 100 million unique TCR sequences. Five DR-DQ haplotypes were handled as single units for association and clustering because linkage in the cohort was strong. The genetic ancestry cluster associated with self-reported Caucasian donors included 81% of the approximately 410 genotyped donors. A separate validation cohort of about 110 different subjects was used in addition to the roughly 700-subject first cohort. The study used immunosequencing to profile the T cell repertoires of more than 650 subjects and linked those repertoires to cytomegalovirus serostatus. Genome-wide SNP genotypes for about 65% of the 666 donors were used in a later genetic analysis, which treated that subset as a discovery cohort.

What the authors observed across the whole study: A later analysis associated 16,951 TCR beta sequences with specific HLA alleles at a false discovery rate of 0.05. An association between a missense DCLRE1C variant and V-gene and J-gene trimming of TCR beta chains was found in a later genetic analysis and replicated in an independent cohort. Compared with the approximately 670-donor mean, donors in an Asian-associated ancestry cluster had fewer N-insertions in productive TCRs, according to a later genetic analysis. Sequencing depth was assumed to be roughly uniform across donors in the presence/absence analyses, though that assumption may not hold. Because HLA typing was unavailable for some donors at each locus, only the typed subset was used in association tests. The cohort was sequenced for TCR beta chains only, and without alpha or paired-chain data the features that could be detected were limited. The authors suggested that the approach could potentially be generalized to other disease states and immunological phenotypes. According to a later analysis, most CMV-associated TCR beta chains appeared to be HLA-restricted, and the HLA associations seemed to be driven largely by CMV exposure. Because counts were too low, about 15 rarely observed V segments, including chromosome 9 orphons, were left out of the earlier analysis of a few hundred of the donors. A few of the identified cytomegalovirus-associated TCR beta chains were confirmed in vitro to be specific for cytomegalovirus antigens. Most TCR sequences were seen in very few donors, while some public TCRs were found in many individuals. According to a later analysis, parvovirus B19, influenza, CMV and Epstein-Barr virus appeared linked to several top co-occurrence clusters. In an earlier analysis of approximately 590 of the donors, most TCR beta V segments appeared in productive rearrangements about 87% or about 30% of the time, broadly matching IMGT annotations. Cytomegalovirus status was reported to be diagnosed by the classifier with high specificity and sensitivity in both the original and validation cohorts. When HLA alleles, especially DR and DQ, strongly co-occurred, attributing TCR associations to individual alleles was difficult. For the cohort, immune exposure information was limited to CMV serostatus. The study gave a list of more than 150 TCR beta chains associated with cytomegalovirus. Compared with equally common non-associated chains, HLA-associated TCR beta chains in a later analysis were more clonally expanded and had lower generation probabilities. Correlated functional status among segregating V segments might reflect linkage disequilibrium, but an unknown experimental factor could not be ruled out. A further reported finding was that TCR beta sequences accurately predicted the HLA-A and HLA-B alleles for most subjects in the first cohort. A group of highly shared sequence variants was considered likely to be a technical artifact of the sequencing pipeline. The 87-base-pair reads could not distinguish some IMGT-functional V segments, including TRBV6-2 and TRBV6-3, so those segments were excluded. A later analysis found that TCR association rates varied across HLA loci, with DRB1 alleles showing the most associated TCRs and HLA-C alleles the fewest.

In total, approximately 700 healthy bone marrow donors made up the cohort. All cohort members were sampled while nominally healthy, although unrecorded immune exposures were likely present. The donor was CMV seronegative and belonged to the group of 352 seronegative cohort members. Every donor gave a peripheral blood sample, and the peripheral blood mononuclear cells from that sample were used for TCR beta sequencing. Genomic DNA extraction from the blood cell samples was performed with the Qiagen DNeasy Blood Extraction Kit. Receptor amplification or capture employed the immunoSEQ multiplex PCR assay. For the multiplex PCR, a mixture combining 60 forward primers for TCR Vbeta segments and 13 reverse primers for TCR Jbeta segments was used. The CDR3 region of rearranged TCR beta genes was amplified from genomic DNA by a multiplex PCR assay. The Illumina HiSeq System was used to sequence the amplified TCR beta libraries as 87-base-pair reads. Turning to the authors' computational methods: In a later analysis, around 80 million unique TCR beta chains were counted across the 650 to 700 repertoires, and roughly 10 million of these chains were shared by at least two donors. To remove PCR and sequencing errors, raw reads were error-corrected and collapsed into unique sequences using a nearest-neighbor algorithm that merged closely related sequences. Alignment of CDR3 sequences to IMGT reference sequences was used to assign V, D and J gene segments. For a sequence to be retained, a match of at least six nucleotides to both a V gene segment and a J gene segment was required. A rearrangement counted as productive if the CDR3 had no stop codons and remained in frame with V and J, and every other rearrangement counted as non-productive. CDR3 was defined according to IMGT convention as the region running from the second conserved V-encoded cysteine to the conserved J-encoded phenylalanine. The earlier analysis of some 550 of the donors excluded any sequence lacking an unambiguous match to a single V gene segment. In an earlier analysis of about 590 of the donors, a V segment was called functional when productive rearrangements were above 56.7%, and segregating when the standard deviation between donors exceeded 5%. To diagnose cytomegalovirus status from the catalog of TCR beta chain sequences, a statistical classification framework was built. V and J gene assignment, in a later analysis, came from comparing TCR nucleotide sequences with IMGT/GENE-DB human TR gene sequences. In a later analysis, CDR3 sequences and most-parsimonious VDJ recombination scenarios were assigned using the TCRdist pipeline. In a later analysis, each TCR beta chain was defined by its CDR3 amino acid sequence together with its V-gene family, and reads without a unique V-gene family were excluded. To address suspected cross-contamination and a sequencing artifact, a later analysis removed several hundred highly shared, low-generation-probability nucleotide sequences. In a later analysis, a clonal expansion index was calculated for each public chain from normalized within-repertoire ranks of inferred template counts. Generation probabilities in a later analysis came from a VDJ recombination model fitted to out-of-frame rearrangements, and those results were checked against IGoR. A later analysis scored TCR-TCR, TCR-HLA and TCR-CMV co-occurrence with hypergeometric tests, applying a repertoire-size bias correction to TCR pairs. A later analysis estimated false discovery rates by permuting HLA or CMV assignments 20 times. In a later analysis, co-occurring TCRs were grouped with DBSCAN, and TCRdist sequence similarity was added when clustering was performed within HLA-allele-positive subsets. For co-occurrence clustering, repertoires with fewer than 30,000 or more than 120,000 public chains were excluded, along with 5 or 6 repertoires with anomalous nucleotide sharing. TCRdb carries this immuneACCESS record with in-frame sequences only. Its versions omit some clonotypes, under half of them owing to an unresolved V gene in the studies checked, with the rest unexplained. V, J and clone size derive from that table, while D and trimming were established from the DNA sequence. This sample holds approximately 130,000 clones; approximately 85% were observed only once. The ten top clones hold more than 1.5% of the sample.

This sequence originates from a boy younger than 18 in good health and CMV-seronegative. Sequencing input: PBMCs. The chain couples TRBV6-5 to TRBJ2-3, with 8 middle bases fitting TRBD2. CDR3 reads: CASSYTPGGSTDTQYF. The DNA is as follows: TGTGCCAGCAGTTACACCCCGGGGGGGAGCACAGATACGCAGTATTTT.